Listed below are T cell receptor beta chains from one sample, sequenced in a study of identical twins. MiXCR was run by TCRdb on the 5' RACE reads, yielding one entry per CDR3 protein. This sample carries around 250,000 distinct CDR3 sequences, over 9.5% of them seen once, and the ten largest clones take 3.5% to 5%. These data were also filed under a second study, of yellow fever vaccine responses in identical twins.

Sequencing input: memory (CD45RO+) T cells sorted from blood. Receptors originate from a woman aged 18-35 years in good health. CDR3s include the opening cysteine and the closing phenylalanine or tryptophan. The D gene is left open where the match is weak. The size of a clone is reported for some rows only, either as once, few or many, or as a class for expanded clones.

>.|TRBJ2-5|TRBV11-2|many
TGTGCCAGCAGCTTCAGTCCGCAAGAGACCCAGTACTTC
CASSFSPQETQYF
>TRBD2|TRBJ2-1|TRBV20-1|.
TGCAGTGCTAGGGGAGGGGTTAATGAGCAGTTCTTC
CSARGGVNEQFF
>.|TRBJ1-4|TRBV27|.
TGTGCCAGCAGTTTCCAAGGGCTAAGTAATGAAAAACTGTTTTTT
CASSFQGLSNEKLFF
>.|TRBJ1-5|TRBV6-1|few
TGTGCCAGCAGTGATTCGGCCCGAAGGTCCCAGCATTTT
CASSDSARRSQHF
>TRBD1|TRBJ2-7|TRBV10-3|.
TGTGCCATCAGTGACCCACAGGGGTTTCTCTACGAGCAGTACTTC
CAISDPQGFLYEQYF
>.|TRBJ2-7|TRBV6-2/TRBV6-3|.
TGTGCCAGCAGTCCCTTTGCCGAGCAGTACTTC
CASSPFAEQYF
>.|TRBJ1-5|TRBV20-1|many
TGCAGTGCTAGGGAGGAGCTCGTCAATCAGCCCCAGCATTTT
CSAREELVNQPQHF
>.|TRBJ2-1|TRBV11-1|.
TGTGCCAGCAGCAGAGACAGGTACAATGGGCAGTTCTTC
CASSRDRYNGQFF
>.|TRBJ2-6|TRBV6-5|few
TGTGCCAGCAGTTACTCGGATCAAACTGGGGCCAACGTCCTGACTTTC
CASSYSDQTGANVLTF
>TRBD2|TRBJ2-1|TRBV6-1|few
TGTGCCAGCAGTGCGACTAGCGGGAAGGGGGAGCGGTTCTTC
CASSATSGKGERFF
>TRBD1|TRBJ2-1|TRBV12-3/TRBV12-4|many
TGTGCCAGCACCTCCAGACAGGGGTCCTACAATGAGCAGTTCTTC
CASTSRQGSYNEQFF
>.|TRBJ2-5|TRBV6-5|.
TGTGCCAGCAGTTACTCCTCCGGCCAGGGGGGGACCCAGTACTTC
CASSYSSGQGGTQYF
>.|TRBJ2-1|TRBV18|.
TGTGCCAGCTCACTACAACGCAATGAGCAGTTCTTC
CASSLQRNEQFF
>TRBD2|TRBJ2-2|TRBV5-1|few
TGCGCCAGCAGCTTCGGGACTAGCGGGAGCACCGGGGAGCTGTTTTTT
CASSFGTSGSTGELFF
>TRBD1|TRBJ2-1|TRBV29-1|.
TGCAGCGCCAGACAGGGGTCCACGTACCGTTCCGTCTACAATGAGCAGTTCTTC
CSARQGSTYRSVYNEQFF
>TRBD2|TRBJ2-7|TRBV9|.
TGTGCCAGCAGCGTAGGGGGTAGCGGGACCCTCTACGAGCAGTACTTC
CASSVGGSGTLYEQYF
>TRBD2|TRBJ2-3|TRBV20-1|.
TGCAGCCCCTCAAGCGGGGGGCGGGCAGATACGCAGTATTTT
CSPSSGGRADTQYF
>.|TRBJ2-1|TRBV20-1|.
TGCAGTGCTAGAGCGGGAGATGATTTCAATGAGCAGTTCTTC
CSARAGDDFNEQFF
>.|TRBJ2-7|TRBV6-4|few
TGTGCCAGCAGTGACCTCAGCTCCTACGAGCAGTACTTC
CASSDLSSYEQYF
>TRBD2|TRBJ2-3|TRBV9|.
TGTGCTAGCAGCGTAGACGGGGGGGCGGCAGATACGCAGTATTTT
CASSVDGGAADTQYF
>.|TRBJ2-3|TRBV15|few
TGTGCCACCAGCAGAGATTTGCTAGCAGGGGTCACAGATACGCAGTATTTT
CATSRDLLAGVTDTQYF
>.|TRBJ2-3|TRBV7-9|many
TGTGCCAGCAGCTTAGGAGCAGATACGCAGTATTTT
CASSLGADTQYF
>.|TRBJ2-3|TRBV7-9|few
TGTGCCAGCAGCCATCGCGGGCGGGTTGGCACAGATACGCAGTATTTT
CASSHRGRVGTDTQYF
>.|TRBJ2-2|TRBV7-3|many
TGTGCCAGCAGCTTAATCCGCACCGGGGAGCTGTTTTTT
CASSLIRTGELFF
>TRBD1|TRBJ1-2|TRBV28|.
TGTGCCAGCAGGACAGGGTTGGGAGGCTACACCTTC
CASRTGLGGYTF
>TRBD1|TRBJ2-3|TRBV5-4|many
TGTGCCAGCGGATCGGGGGACAGGGGCACAGATACGCAGTATTTT
CASGSGDRGTDTQYF
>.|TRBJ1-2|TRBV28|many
TGTGCCAGCAGTCTACCGATTGCCGGGGGCTACACCTTC
CASSLPIAGGYTF
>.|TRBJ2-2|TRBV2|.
TGTGCCAGCAGTGAACGGGTCCCCGGGGAGCTGTTTTTT
CASSERVPGELFF
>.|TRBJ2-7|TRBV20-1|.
TGCAGTGCTAGACCGGGGGCGTCCCTTTACTACGAGCAGTACTTC
CSARPGASLYYEQYF
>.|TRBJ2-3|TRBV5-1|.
TGCGCCAGCAGCTTGGAAGGGGGTATGGATACGCAGTATTTT
CASSLEGGMDTQYF
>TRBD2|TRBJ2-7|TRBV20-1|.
TGCAGTGCTGAACGTAGCGGGGGCTCCTACGAGCAGTACTTC
CSAERSGGSYEQYF
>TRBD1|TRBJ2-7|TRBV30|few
TGTGCCTGGACCAAGGACAGGGGGCGTCACGAGCAGTACTTC
CAWTKDRGRHEQYF
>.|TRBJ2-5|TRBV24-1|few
TGTGCCACCAGTGACAGAGGGGCCCCGGGGACCCGGGAGACCCAGTACTTC
CATSDRGAPGTRETQYF
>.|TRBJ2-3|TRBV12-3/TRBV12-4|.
TGTGCCAGCAGTTTCTTGGAGACAGATACGCAGTATTTT
CASSFLETDTQYF
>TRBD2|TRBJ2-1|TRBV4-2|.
TGTGCCAGCAGCCAAGATCTTCCTAGCGGGAGCAATTTAGTAGTCGATGAGCAGTTCTTC
CASSQDLPSGSNLVVDEQFF
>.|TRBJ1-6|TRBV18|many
TGTGCCAGCTCATTCGGCAGCTCCTATAATTCACCCCTCCACTTT
CASSFGSSYNSPLHF
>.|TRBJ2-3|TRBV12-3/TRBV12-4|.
TGTGCCAGCAGTTTTCGTGGGGGGGCATCGGATACGCAGTATTTT
CASSFRGGASDTQYF
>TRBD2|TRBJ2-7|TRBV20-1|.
TGCAGTGCTAGTCTCAGGCTAGCGGGAGGGGGCGAGCAGTACTTC
CSASLRLAGGGEQYF
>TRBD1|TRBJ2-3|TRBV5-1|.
TGCGCCAGCAGCTTTGTTTGGGGACAGAGCACAGATACGCAGTATTTT
CASSFVWGQSTDTQYF
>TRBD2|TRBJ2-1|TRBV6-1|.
TGTGCCAGCACGCCCGCCCTAGCGGGAGACCACAATGAGCAGTTCTTC
CASTPALAGDHNEQFF
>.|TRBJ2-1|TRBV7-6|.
TGTGCCAGCAGCCAACATAGGGGGGAGCAGTTCTTC
CASSQHRGEQFF
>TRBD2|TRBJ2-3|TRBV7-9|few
TGTGCCAGCAGCCCAACGGTCGGGGGGAAAGATACGCAGTATTTT
CASSPTVGGKDTQYF
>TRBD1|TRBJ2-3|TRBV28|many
TGTGCCAGCAGTTTCTTCCAACAGGGGGCGCTGGGCACAGATACGCAGTATTTT
CASSFFQQGALGTDTQYF
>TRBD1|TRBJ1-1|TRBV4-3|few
TGCGCCAGCAGCCTAAAAATTGGGACAGGGGGCACTGAAGCTTTCTTT
CASSLKIGTGGTEAFF
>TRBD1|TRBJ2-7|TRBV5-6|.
TGTGCCAGCAGGAGGACAGGGGAATACGAGCAGTACTTC
CASRRTGEYEQYF
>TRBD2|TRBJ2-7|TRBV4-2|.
TGTGCCAGCAGCCAAGTAGCGGGAGGGCCGGGGTACGAGCAGTACTTC
CASSQVAGGPGYEQYF
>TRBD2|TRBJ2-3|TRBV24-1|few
TGTGCCACCAGTGACCCCGGCGCGGGGGGTAAGGGTACGCAGTATTTT
CATSDPGAGGKGTQYF
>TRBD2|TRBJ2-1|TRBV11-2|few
TGTGCCAGCAGCTTTTTTCCTAGCGGGAGGTTGGAGCAGTTCTTC
CASSFFPSGRLEQFF